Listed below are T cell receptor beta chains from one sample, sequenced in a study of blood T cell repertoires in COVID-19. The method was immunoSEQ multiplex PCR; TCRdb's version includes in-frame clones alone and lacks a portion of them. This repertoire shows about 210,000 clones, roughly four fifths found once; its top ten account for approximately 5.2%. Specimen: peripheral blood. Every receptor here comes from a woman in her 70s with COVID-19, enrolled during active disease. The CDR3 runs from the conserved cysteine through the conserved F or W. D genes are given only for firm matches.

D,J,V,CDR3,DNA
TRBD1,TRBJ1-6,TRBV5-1,CASSLGGTAIASPLHF,TGCGCCAGCAGCTTGGGCGGGACAGCAATAGCTTCACCCCTCCACTTT
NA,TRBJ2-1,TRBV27,CASSLATGLNEQFF,TGTGCCAGCAGTTTGGCCACAGGGTTGAATGAGCAGTTCTTC
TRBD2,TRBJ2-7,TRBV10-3,CAIKTSGIYEQYF,TGTGCCATCAAGACTAGCGGGATTTACGAGCAGTACTTC
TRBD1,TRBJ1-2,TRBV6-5,CASSSPGQGSSKGYTF,TGTGCCAGCAGTTCCCCGGGACAGGGCTCTTCTAAGGGCTACACCTTC
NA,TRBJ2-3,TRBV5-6,CASSWTAGTQYF,TGTGCCAGCAGCTGGACAGCTGGTACGCAGTATTTT
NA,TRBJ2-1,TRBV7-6,CASSFSGSSSYNEQFF,TGTGCCAGCAGCTTTTCCGGGTCCAGCTCCTACAATGAGCAGTTCTTC
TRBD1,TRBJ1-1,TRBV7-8,CASSRQGANLNTEAFF,TGTGCCAGCAGCCGACAGGGGGCGAACCTGAACACTGAAGCTTTCTTT
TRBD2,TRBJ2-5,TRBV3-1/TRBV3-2,CASSPGGETQYF,TGTGCCAGCAGCCCGGGAGGGGAGACCCAGTACTTC
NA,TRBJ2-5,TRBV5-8,CASSPDSFQETQYF,TGTGCCAGCAGCCCGGACAGTTTCCAAGAGACCCAGTACTTC
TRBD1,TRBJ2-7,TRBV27,CASRKGQGISEQYF,TGTGCCAGCAGAAAGGGACAGGGTATTAGCGAGCAGTACTTC
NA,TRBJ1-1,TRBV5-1,CASSSLTRDRSSEAFF,TGCGCCAGCAGCTCACTGACCCGAGACAGGAGCTCTGAAGCTTTCTTT
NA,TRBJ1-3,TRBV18,CASSPLDSSSGNTIYF,TGTGCCAGCTCACCACTGGACAGCAGCTCTGGAAACACCATATATTTT
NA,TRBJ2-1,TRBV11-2,CASSLQVGSYNEQFF,TGTGCCAGCAGCCTTCAGGTTGGCTCCTACAATGAGCAGTTCTTC
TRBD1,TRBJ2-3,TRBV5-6,CASRTRGSDTQYF,TGTGCCAGCAGGACCAGGGGGTCAGATACGCAGTATTTT
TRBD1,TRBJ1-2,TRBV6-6,CASRSGTGGFIYGYTF,TGTGCCAGCAGATCCGGGACAGGGGGCTTCATCTATGGCTACACCTTC